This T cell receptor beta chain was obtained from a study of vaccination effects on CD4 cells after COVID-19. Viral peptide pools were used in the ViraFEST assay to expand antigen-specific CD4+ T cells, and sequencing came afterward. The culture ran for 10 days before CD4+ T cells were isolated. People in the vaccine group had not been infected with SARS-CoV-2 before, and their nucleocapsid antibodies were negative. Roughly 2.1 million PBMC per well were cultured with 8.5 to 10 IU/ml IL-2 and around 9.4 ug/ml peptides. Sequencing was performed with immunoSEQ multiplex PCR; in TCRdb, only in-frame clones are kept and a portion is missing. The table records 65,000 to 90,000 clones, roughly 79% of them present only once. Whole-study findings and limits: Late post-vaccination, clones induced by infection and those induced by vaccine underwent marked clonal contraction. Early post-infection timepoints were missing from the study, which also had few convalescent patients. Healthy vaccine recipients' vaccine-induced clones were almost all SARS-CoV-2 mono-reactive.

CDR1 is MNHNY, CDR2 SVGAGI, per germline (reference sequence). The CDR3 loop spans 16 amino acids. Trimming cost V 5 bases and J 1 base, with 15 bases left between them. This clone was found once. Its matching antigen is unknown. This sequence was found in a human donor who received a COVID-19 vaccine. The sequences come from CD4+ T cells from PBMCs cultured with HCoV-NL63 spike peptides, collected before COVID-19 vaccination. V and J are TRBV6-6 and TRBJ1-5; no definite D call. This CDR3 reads CASSRRIDLSNQPQHF. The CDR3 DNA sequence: TGTGCCAGCAGTCGAAGGATAGACTTGAGCAATCAGCCCCAGCATTTT.